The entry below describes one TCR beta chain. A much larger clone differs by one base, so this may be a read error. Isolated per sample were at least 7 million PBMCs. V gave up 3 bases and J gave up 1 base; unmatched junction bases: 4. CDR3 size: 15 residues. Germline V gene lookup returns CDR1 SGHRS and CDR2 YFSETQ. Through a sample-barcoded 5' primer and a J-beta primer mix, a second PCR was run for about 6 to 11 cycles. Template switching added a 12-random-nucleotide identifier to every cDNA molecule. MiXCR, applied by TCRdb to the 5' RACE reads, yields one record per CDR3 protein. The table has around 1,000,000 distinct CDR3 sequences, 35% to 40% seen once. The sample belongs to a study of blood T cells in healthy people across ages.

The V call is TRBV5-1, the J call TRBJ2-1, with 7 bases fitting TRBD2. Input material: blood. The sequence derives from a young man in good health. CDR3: CASSCGGGSYNEQFF. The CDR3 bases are TGCGCCAGCAGCTGTGGCGGGGGATCCTACAATGAGCAGTTCTTC.